This T cell receptor (beta chain) was profiled in a study of early T cells in non-severe SARS-CoV-2 infection. TCRdb fed the 5' RACE reads into MiXCR, producing one record per CDR3 protein. This table holds some 30,000 distinct CDR3 sequences, under 6% found once. This CDR3 is built from 14 residues. The ends lost 8 bases at V and 3 bases at J; junction bases unmatched: 9. Germline loops: CDR1 DFQATT, CDR2 SNEGSKA (reference sequence). The sample consisted of whole blood. The chain couples TRBV20-1 to TRBJ2-1; TRBD2 aligns across 8 bases. The sequence was collected from an adult who was a healthcare worker with PCR-confirmed SARS-CoV-2 infection or an uninfected control (not recorded which). As DNA, the CDR3 is TGCAGTCTTTTAGCGGGGAGAAACTACAATGAGCAGTTCTTC. Amino acids: CSLLAGRNYNEQFF.